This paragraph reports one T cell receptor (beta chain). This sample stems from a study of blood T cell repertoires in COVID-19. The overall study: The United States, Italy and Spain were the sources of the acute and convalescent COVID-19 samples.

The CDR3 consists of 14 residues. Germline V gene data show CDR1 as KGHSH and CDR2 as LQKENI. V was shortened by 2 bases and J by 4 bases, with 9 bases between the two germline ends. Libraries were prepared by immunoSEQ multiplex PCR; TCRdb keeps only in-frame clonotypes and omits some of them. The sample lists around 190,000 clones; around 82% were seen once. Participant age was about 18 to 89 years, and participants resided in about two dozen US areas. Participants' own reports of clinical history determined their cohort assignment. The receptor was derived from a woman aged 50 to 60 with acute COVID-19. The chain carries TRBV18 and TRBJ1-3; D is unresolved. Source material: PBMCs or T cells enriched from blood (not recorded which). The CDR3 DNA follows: TGTGCCAGCTCACCATGGGAGGACGGAAACACCATATATTTT. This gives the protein CASSPWEDGNTIYF.